This is a list of T cell receptor beta chains from one sample in a study of Tregs in tolerant kidney transplant recipients. Assay used: immunoSEQ multiplex PCR; TCRdb lists only in-frame clones, some missing. The data contain 110,000 or so clones, roughly 93% of them singletons. Sequencing was carried out using CD4+ T cells from blood. The receptors originated from a human donor in good health. Each CDR3 is given with its conserved first and last residue. The D gene is left open where the match is weak. Clone size is shown for a subset of rows, as once, few, many or a class of expanded clone.

v_gene: TRBV5-1; j_gene: TRBJ2-6; d_gene: NA; abundance: NA; CDR3nt: TGCGCCAGCAGCTTGGAAGGATACTCTGGGGCCAACGTCCTGACTTTC; CDR3aa: CASSLEGYSGANVLTF
v_gene: TRBV14; j_gene: TRBJ1-2; d_gene: TRBD1; abundance: NA; CDR3nt: TGTGCCAGCAGCGCTTCCGGGACAGGCTATGGCTACACCTTC; CDR3aa: CASSASGTGYGYTF
v_gene: TRBV6-5; j_gene: TRBJ1-6; d_gene: NA; abundance: NA; CDR3nt: TGTGCCAGTACCGGGACGGGTAATTCACCCCTCCACTTT; CDR3aa: CASTGTGNSPLHF
v_gene: TRBV10-3; j_gene: TRBJ2-6; d_gene: NA; abundance: NA; CDR3nt: TGTGCCATCAGGCAGGCCACACAACCCCACGGTCCTGGGGCCAACGTCCTGACTTTC; CDR3aa: CAIRQATQPHGPGANVLTF
v_gene: TRBV5-1; j_gene: TRBJ1-1; d_gene: NA; abundance: NA; CDR3nt: TGCGCCAGCAGCTTGTTCCAGGGCACTGAAGCTTTCTTT; CDR3aa: CASSLFQGTEAFF
v_gene: TRBV5-1; j_gene: TRBJ1-1; d_gene: NA; abundance: NA; CDR3nt: TGCGCCAGCAGCCAACCGGTGGGGGGGAACACTGAAGCTTTCTTT; CDR3aa: CASSQPVGGNTEAFF
v_gene: TRBV2; j_gene: TRBJ2-7; d_gene: TRBD1; abundance: NA; CDR3nt: TGTGCCAGCAGACGACAGGGGCGGGCCTACGAGCAGTACTTC; CDR3aa: CASRRQGRAYEQYF
v_gene: TRBV7-2; j_gene: TRBJ1-1; d_gene: TRBD1; abundance: once; CDR3nt: TGTGCCAGCAGCGCCGACAGGGATGCACTGAACACTGAAGCTTTCTTT; CDR3aa: CASSADRDALNTEAFF
v_gene: TRBV6-5; j_gene: TRBJ1-2; d_gene: NA; abundance: NA; CDR3nt: TGTGCCAGCAGCCGCCCGAGCCCGAGGTACACCTTC; CDR3aa: CASSRPSPRYTF
v_gene: TRBV7-7; j_gene: TRBJ2-7; d_gene: NA; abundance: NA; CDR3nt: TGTGCTAGCAGCCCTTCGTATATCTCGCCCTACGAGCAGTACTTC; CDR3aa: CASSPSYISPYEQYF
v_gene: TRBV5-4; j_gene: TRBJ2-1; d_gene: NA; abundance: NA; CDR3nt: TGTGCCAGCAGCTTAAACAGGCCCCGCGAGCAGTTCTTC; CDR3aa: CASSLNRPREQFF
v_gene: TRBV19; j_gene: TRBJ2-3; d_gene: TRBD2; abundance: NA; CDR3nt: TGTGCCAGTAGTACAGGGGGACTAGCGGCAGATACGCAGTATTTT; CDR3aa: CASSTGGLAADTQYF
v_gene: TRBV5-4; j_gene: TRBJ2-3; d_gene: TRBD2; abundance: NA; CDR3nt: TGTGCCAGCAGCAGCACTAGCGGGGGGGCCAAAGATACGCAGTATTTT; CDR3aa: CASSSTSGGAKDTQYF
v_gene: TRBV5-1; j_gene: TRBJ1-2; d_gene: NA; abundance: NA; CDR3nt: TGCGCCAGCAGCTTGCGAGTCGGCTGGTCCAAGGACTTC; CDR3aa: CASSLRVGWSKDF
v_gene: TRBV30; j_gene: TRBJ2-4; d_gene: TRBD1; abundance: NA; CDR3nt: TGTGCCTGGAGTGCAGGGACAGCTAGAAACATTCAGTACTTC; CDR3aa: CAWSAGTARNIQYF
v_gene: TRBV6-6; j_gene: TRBJ1-6; d_gene: NA; abundance: NA; CDR3nt: TGTGCCAGCAGTTACGAGAGGAATTCACCCCTCCACTTT; CDR3aa: CASSYERNSPLHF
v_gene: TRBV15; j_gene: TRBJ2-4; d_gene: TRBD1; abundance: NA; CDR3nt: TGTGCCACCAGCCCAGACAGGGGGAACATTCAGTACTTC; CDR3aa: CATSPDRGNIQYF
v_gene: TRBV19; j_gene: TRBJ1-3; d_gene: NA; abundance: NA; CDR3nt: TGTGCCAGTAGTATTCGATTTTCAGGGGTCCGCTCTGGAAACACCATATATTTT; CDR3aa: CASSIRFSGVRSGNTIYF
v_gene: TRBV7-8; j_gene: TRBJ2-7; d_gene: NA; abundance: NA; CDR3nt: TGTGCCAGCAGCTTAAGGGAGGACTCCTACGAGCAGTACTTC; CDR3aa: CASSLREDSYEQYF
v_gene: TRBV10-3; j_gene: TRBJ2-4; d_gene: NA; abundance: few; CDR3nt: TGTGCCATCAGTGACAGGGGTGAAGACATTCAGTACTTC; CDR3aa: CAISDRGEDIQYF
v_gene: TRBV6-4; j_gene: TRBJ1-2; d_gene: TRBD1; abundance: NA; CDR3nt: TGTGCCAGCAGTCCCCAGGGGGGGACCCTCTATGGCTACACCTTC; CDR3aa: CASSPQGGTLYGYTF
v_gene: TRBV4-2; j_gene: TRBJ2-2; d_gene: NA; abundance: NA; CDR3nt: TGTGCCAGCAGCCAAGAAATGGGCGCTCTCACCGGGGAGCTGTTTTTT; CDR3aa: CASSQEMGALTGELFF
v_gene: TRBV19; j_gene: TRBJ1-1; d_gene: NA; abundance: few; CDR3nt: TGTGCCAGTAGTAGGCTAGGCGCTGAAGCTTTCTTT; CDR3aa: CASSRLGAEAFF
v_gene: TRBV19; j_gene: TRBJ1-4; d_gene: NA; abundance: NA; CDR3nt: TGTGCCAGTACCCGTCACGGTCAGGGTGGTGAAAAACTGTTTTTT; CDR3aa: CASTRHGQGGEKLFF
v_gene: TRBV7-8; j_gene: TRBJ1-3; d_gene: NA; abundance: NA; CDR3nt: TGTGCCAGCAGCACCTCACCGACAGGAAACACCATATATTTT; CDR3aa: CASSTSPTGNTIYF
v_gene: TRBV2; j_gene: TRBJ2-6; d_gene: TRBD2; abundance: NA; CDR3nt: TGTGCCAGCACACGGACTAGCGGTACCTCTGGGGCCAACGTCCTGACTTTC; CDR3aa: CASTRTSGTSGANVLTF
v_gene: TRBV1; j_gene: TRBJ2-3; d_gene: NA; abundance: NA; CDR3nt: TGCACCAGCAGCCAAGATAGAGCGGTAAAGAACACAGATACGCAGTATTTT; CDR3aa: CTSSQDRAVKNTDTQYF
v_gene: TRBV11-2; j_gene: TRBJ1-2; d_gene: NA; abundance: NA; CDR3nt: TGTGCCAGCAGCTCTATCATCGGCAGGCCGGATGGCTACACCTTC; CDR3aa: CASSSIIGRPDGYTF
v_gene: TRBV4-2; j_gene: TRBJ1-1; d_gene: NA; abundance: NA; CDR3nt: TGTGCCAGCAGCCAGTTATCTGTAGCTTTCTTT; CDR3aa: CASSQLSVAFF
v_gene: TRBV9; j_gene: TRBJ2-3; d_gene: NA; abundance: NA; CDR3nt: TGTGCCAGCAGCGTCGGGCCAACAGGGACGGATACGCAGTATTTT; CDR3aa: CASSVGPTGTDTQYF
v_gene: TRBV5-1; j_gene: TRBJ1-2; d_gene: NA; abundance: NA; CDR3nt: TGCGCCAGCAGCCAAGGGGAAGAAGGGTATGGCTACACCTTC; CDR3aa: CASSQGEEGYGYTF
v_gene: TRBV29-1; j_gene: TRBJ2-6; d_gene: NA; abundance: NA; CDR3nt: TGCAGCGTTGAAGATAATGAGACAGTGCTCCTCTCTGGGGCCAACGTCCTGACTTTC; CDR3aa: CSVEDNETVLLSGANVLTF
v_gene: TRBV5-1; j_gene: TRBJ1-1; d_gene: NA; abundance: NA; CDR3nt: TGCGCCAGCAGCTCCTCCGGGACAACCCACACTGAAGCTTTCTTT; CDR3aa: CASSSSGTTHTEAFF
v_gene: TRBV5-6; j_gene: TRBJ1-2; d_gene: NA; abundance: NA; CDR3nt: TGTGCCAGCAGCTTAAGGGGCGCGTTGTTTGGCTACACCTTC; CDR3aa: CASSLRGALFGYTF
v_gene: TRBV5-6; j_gene: TRBJ1-1; d_gene: NA; abundance: NA; CDR3nt: TGTGCCAGCAGCGCCGGATGGGGTAGGGGAGTTGCAGCTTTCTTT; CDR3aa: CASSAGWGRGVAAFF
v_gene: TRBV19; j_gene: TRBJ2-1; d_gene: TRBD1; abundance: NA; CDR3nt: TGTGCCAGTAGCAAGGGACAGGTTCTCGGCAATGAGCAGTTCTTC; CDR3aa: CASSKGQVLGNEQFF
v_gene: TRBV6-5; j_gene: TRBJ1-1; d_gene: NA; abundance: NA; CDR3nt: TGTGCCAGCAGTTATTATAGGGTAGGAGAGACCACTGAAGCTTTCTTT; CDR3aa: CASSYYRVGETTEAFF
v_gene: TRBV18; j_gene: TRBJ2-5; d_gene: NA; abundance: NA; CDR3nt: TGTGCCAGCTCACTTCTAGGGCAAGAGACCCAGTACTTC; CDR3aa: CASSLLGQETQYF
v_gene: TRBV9; j_gene: TRBJ2-7; d_gene: NA; abundance: NA; CDR3nt: TGTGCCAGCAGCCCCAGTGGGGGTAGATACTCCTACGAGCAGTACTTC; CDR3aa: CASSPSGGRYSYEQYF
v_gene: TRBV28; j_gene: TRBJ2-5; d_gene: TRBD2; abundance: NA; CDR3nt: TGTGCCAGCAGTTTATTAGGACTAGCGAACGGAGAGACCCAGTACTTC; CDR3aa: CASSLLGLANGETQYF
v_gene: TRBV7-9; j_gene: TRBJ2-7; d_gene: TRBD1; abundance: NA; CDR3nt: TGTGCCAGCAGCTTCTCCCGACAGGGTGATGACGAGCAGTACTTC; CDR3aa: CASSFSRQGDDEQYF
v_gene: TRBV5-1; j_gene: TRBJ2-3; d_gene: TRBD2; abundance: NA; CDR3nt: TGCGCCAGCAGACTATACGGGAGGGGGGATACGCAGTATTTT; CDR3aa: CASRLYGRGDTQYF
v_gene: TRBV6-1; j_gene: TRBJ1-2; d_gene: TRBD1; abundance: NA; CDR3nt: TGTGCCAGCAGTGAGGGACAGACCGCGAGAGGCTACACCTTC; CDR3aa: CASSEGQTARGYTF
v_gene: TRBV14; j_gene: TRBJ2-1; d_gene: TRBD2; abundance: NA; CDR3nt: TGTGCCAGCAGCCCCGGGGAACTAGCGGGGCGTACTGAGCAGTTCTTC; CDR3aa: CASSPGELAGRTEQFF
v_gene: TRBV14; j_gene: TRBJ2-1; d_gene: TRBD2; abundance: once; CDR3nt: TGTGCCAGCAGCCCGGGACTAGCGGGAACTTACTCCTACAATGAGCAGTTCTTC; CDR3aa: CASSPGLAGTYSYNEQFF
v_gene: TRBV27; j_gene: TRBJ1-2; d_gene: NA; abundance: NA; CDR3nt: TGTGCCAGCAGTCCTATGCCGGACTATGGCTACACCTTC; CDR3aa: CASSPMPDYGYTF
v_gene: TRBV7-6; j_gene: TRBJ1-1; d_gene: NA; abundance: NA; CDR3nt: TGTGCCAGCAGCCCAGGCTTTCTAGGGGCTTTCTTT; CDR3aa: CASSPGFLGAFF
v_gene: TRBV2; j_gene: TRBJ2-3; d_gene: NA; abundance: NA; CDR3nt: TGTGCCAGCAGTGAAGGGAGCACAGATACGCAGTATTTT; CDR3aa: CASSEGSTDTQYF
v_gene: TRBV6-6; j_gene: TRBJ2-1; d_gene: NA; abundance: NA; CDR3nt: TGTGCCAGCAGTTACTCGACTACGGAACCGTTCTTC; CDR3aa: CASSYSTTEPFF
v_gene: TRBV15; j_gene: TRBJ2-7; d_gene: NA; abundance: NA; CDR3nt: TGTGCCACCAGCAGAGAGAACGGTGGCTACGAGCAGTACTTC; CDR3aa: CATSRENGGYEQYF
v_gene: TRBV5-1; j_gene: TRBJ2-6; d_gene: NA; abundance: once; CDR3nt: TGCGCCAGCAGCTTGGAGGGGCTGGGCGTCCTGACTTTC; CDR3aa: CASSLEGLGVLTF
v_gene: TRBV7-9; j_gene: TRBJ1-2; d_gene: TRBD1; abundance: NA; CDR3nt: TGTGCCAGCAGCTTAGCAGTCGGGACAGGGGGGGTCTATGGCTACACCTTC; CDR3aa: CASSLAVGTGGVYGYTF
v_gene: TRBV6-6; j_gene: TRBJ2-7; d_gene: TRBD1; abundance: NA; CDR3nt: TGTGCCAGCAGGGGGACAGGGGGTAGCTCCTACGAGCAGTACTTC; CDR3aa: CASRGTGGSSYEQYF
v_gene: TRBV25-1; j_gene: TRBJ2-7; d_gene: NA; abundance: NA; CDR3nt: TGTGCCAGCAGTGATTTAGGGGGACTCTACGAGCAGTACTTC; CDR3aa: CASSDLGGLYEQYF